What follows describes a single T cell receptor (beta chain). The data originate from a study of blood T cell repertoires in COVID-19. As for the study in general: Material from acute and convalescent COVID-19 was sourced from the United States, Italy and Spain. PBMCs, B-cell-depleted T cells, or T cells provided the cDNA or gDNA that made up the material.

The CDR3 consists of 16 residues. Per germline, CDR1 LNHDA and CDR2 SQIVND (reference sequence). After removal of 4 bases from V and 0 bases from J, the junction contained 7 bases not matched to a gene. Methods used by the authors: Estimated nucleated cell counts came from reference gene primer amplification. The repertoire was sequenced with immunoSEQ multiplex PCR; TCRdb's copy has only in-frame clones and lacks some. V and J calls and clone size are as listed in that table; D and trimming were resolved from the DNA. Among about 70,000 clones listed, roughly 87% were seen once. This chain uses TRBV19 with TRBJ2-3; 7 bases fit TRBD1. This TCR was recovered from a woman in her late teens or twenties with acute or convalescent COVID-19. Source material: peripheral blood. The CDR3 sequence is CASSSDRVFSTDTQYF. As DNA, the CDR3 is TGTGCCAGTAGTAGTGACAGGGTTTTTAGCACAGATACGCAGTATTTT.